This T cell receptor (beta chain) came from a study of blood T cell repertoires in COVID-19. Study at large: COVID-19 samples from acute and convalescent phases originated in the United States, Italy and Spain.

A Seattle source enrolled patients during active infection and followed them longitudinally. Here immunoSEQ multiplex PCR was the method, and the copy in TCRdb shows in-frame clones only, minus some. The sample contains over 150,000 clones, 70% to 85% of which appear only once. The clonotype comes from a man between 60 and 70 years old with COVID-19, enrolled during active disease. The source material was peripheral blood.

The CDR3 nucleotides read TGTGCCAGCAGCCAAGATCGGGTAGCCAGACATACGCAGTATTTT. Translating it yields CASSQDRVARHTQYF. This chain uses TRBV3-1 (or the pseudogene TRBV3-2) with TRBJ2-3; D unresolved. CDR3 length: 15 residues. With 0 bases removed from V and 7 bases from J, the gap between germline ends came to 14 bases. CDR1 and CDR2 (germline): LGHDT, YNNKEL (reference sequence).